This T cell receptor (beta chain) was captured in a study of vaccination effects on CD4 cells after COVID-19. CDR1 and CDR2 from the germline V gene are SEHNR and FQNEAQ (reference sequence). The CDR3 loop spans 10 amino acids. With 5 bases removed from V and 9 bases from J, the gap between germline ends came to 5 bases. CD4+ T cell isolation took place after approximately 11 days of culture. Whole-study results and caveats: Pronounced clonal contraction occurred in clones induced by infection and by vaccine late after vaccination.

The protocol was immunoSEQ multiplex PCR, while the TCRdb copy is restricted to in-frame clones and leaves out a portion. The data show more than 35,000 clones, around 76% seen once. This clone turned up a few times. Antigen specificity is unknown. Sequencing used CD4+ T cells from PBMCs cultured without peptide, obtained before COVID-19 vaccination. The clonotype comes from a human donor who received a COVID-19 vaccine. The V gene is TRBV7-9, the J gene TRBJ1-5; no firm D call. This CDR3 reads CASSPLPQHF. In nucleotides, the CDR3 is TGTGCCAGCAGCCCGCTGCCCCAGCATTTT.